This TCR beta chain derives from a study of OX40 agonist ivuxolimab in advanced cancers. With regard to the full study: Ivuxolimab was an agonistic, fully human IgG2 monoclonal antibody directed against OX40 (CD134), a costimulatory receptor. Intravenous ivuxolimab was administered to patients every 2 weeks at six dose levels: 0.01, 0.1, 0.3, 1.5, 3 and 10 mg/kg. Among the approximately 50 dose-escalation patients, around 20 had hepatocellular carcinoma, roughly 15 melanoma, 9 renal cell carcinoma and 9 head and neck cancer. A male proportion of under 85% and a mean age of approximately 62 years, ranging from roughly 23 to 90, were recorded for the dose-escalation cohort. Prior anti-PD-1, anti-PD-L1 or anti-CTLA-4 therapy was permitted, and 40% of dose-escalation patients had received checkpoint inhibitors. Partial responses occurred in three dose-escalation patients: two with cutaneous melanoma and one with hepatocellular carcinoma. Peripheral TCRbeta sequencing was intended to test whether TCR sequence diversity was altered and clonal T-cell expansion was caused by ivuxolimab. The paper reports the monotherapy dose-escalation portion (N of about 50 patients) of the phase I ivuxolimab trial.

The full study reports these points: In the 0.1-3.0 mg/kg groups, partial responders had among the lowest normalized peripheral clonal expansion, particularly in CD8+ T cells. The antigen specificity of the peripheral T cells that underwent clonal expansion was not determined. After ivuxolimab, expanded clones were on average more numerous among CD8+ T cells than among CD4+ T cells. At doses of 0.1 to 3.0 mg/kg, clonal expansion of both CD4+ and CD8+ blood T cells was observed from baseline to week 6. Low levels of normalized T-cell clonal expansion were also shown by some nonresponding patients.

To sequence the TCRbeta CDR3 region, genomic DNA was isolated from the sorted cells. The immunoSEQ Assay was used for sequencing of TCRbeta CDR3 regions. TCRdb holds this immuneACCESS table with in-frame rearrangements only. Some clones are missing; in checked studies, unresolved V genes explain under half, and the rest has no known cause. The sample records 80,000 to 95,000 clones, about 91% of which are singletons. The ten largest clones add up to more than 0.5% of the sample. CDR1 and CDR2, per the germline V gene (reference sequence), are LNHNV and YYDKDF. Trimming costs V 5 bases and J 2 bases, and their ends lie 10 bases apart. Measured from the cysteine to the phenylalanine, the CDR3 is 14 residues long. Only the CDR3 portion is preserved as DNA: 42 bases, with reading frame beginning at the first base. Notes on this clone: The antigen it binds to is not known. Qualities for individual bases were not recorded, and no much larger clone is one base off.

The trial excluded patients who had a history of autoimmune disease or were on systemic immunosuppression. Peripheral blood for TCR sequencing was drawn from every dose cohort at baseline, at cycle 4 day 1 and at cycle 7 day 1. Samples came from an open-label, multicenter, first-in-human phase I dose-escalation trial of ivuxolimab. The trial enrolled adults with locally advanced or metastatic head and neck squamous cell, hepatocellular, melanoma or renal cell carcinoma. CD4+ and CD8+ T cells were sorted separately from peripheral blood before TCR sequencing. The sample in question was CD4+ or CD8+ T cells sorted from blood, obtained in a trial of the OX40 agonist ivuxolimab. This TCR was sampled from an adult with an advanced solid tumor such as melanoma, head and neck, liver or kidney cancer. The chain is assembled from TRBV15 and TRBJ2-1, with a tentative D gene TRBD1 over 6 matching bases. DNA sequence: TGTGCCACCAGCGGCCGGGACACCTACAATGAGCAGTTCTTC. The translation is CATSGRDTYNEQFF.